This is a list of T cell receptor beta chains from one sample in a study of T cell responses to AZD1222 COVID-19 vaccine. TCRdb keeps only in-frame clones here, not all; method: immunoSEQ multiplex PCR. The sample holds fewer than 200,000 clones, 92% seen once. Here the sequenced sample was peripheral blood, taken on day 0 of MenACWY control vaccination. The source of these receptors is an adult in good health. The CDR3 runs from the conserved cysteine through the conserved F or W. Fields, in order: D gene, clone size, J gene, V gene, CDR3 protein, CDR3 DNA. The D gene is left open where the match is weak. Part of the rows lack a size; the others show once, few, many or a class for expanded clones.

TRBD1 few TRBJ1-5 TRBV30 CAWSNTGGWQPQHF TGTGCCTGGAGTAATACAGGGGGCTGGCAGCCCCAGCATTTT
NA NA TRBJ2-1 TRBV24-1 CATKTPGDEQFF TGTGCCACCAAAACCCCTGGCGATGAGCAGTTCTTC
TRBD1 NA TRBJ1-5 TRBV4-1 CASSQEQGANQPQHF TGCGCCAGCAGCCAAGAACAGGGGGCTAATCAGCCCCAGCATTTT
NA few TRBJ2-1 TRBV24-1 CATSDFRGTYNEQFF TGTGCCACCAGTGATTTCAGGGGAACGTACAATGAGCAGTTCTTC
TRBD2 once TRBJ2-1 TRBV19 CASRLAGVGEQFF TGTGCCAGCCGACTAGCGGGAGTAGGTGAGCAGTTCTTC
NA NA TRBJ2-7 TRBV5-5 CASSLLDRAYEQYF TGTGCCAGCAGCTTGCTAGATAGGGCATACGAGCAGTACTTC
NA NA TRBJ1-1 TRBV21-1 CASSSPTGVGNTEAFF TGTGCCAGCAGCTCCCCGACAGGGGTAGGGAACACTGAAGCTTTCTTT
TRBD1 NA TRBJ2-7 TRBV7-6 CASSQRAGTGQVEQYF TGTGCCAGCAGCCAAAGGGCCGGGACAGGGCAAGTCGAGCAGTACTTC
NA NA TRBJ1-2 TRBV4-1 CASSQGSRGNNGYTF TGCGCCAGCAGCCAAGGGTCCAGGGGAAACAATGGCTACACCTTC
NA NA TRBJ2-1 TRBV9 CASSVGGRTYNEQFF TGTGCCAGCAGCGTAGGGGGACGGACATACAATGAGCAGTTCTTC
NA NA TRBJ2-7 TRBV27 CASSSLLQGNSYEQYF TGTGCCAGCAGTTCCCTATTACAGGGAAACTCCTACGAGCAGTACTTC
NA NA TRBJ1-2 TRBV3-1/TRBV3-2 CASSQGTQGAGGYTF TGTGCCAGCAGCCAAGGGACACAGGGTGCAGGTGGCTACACCTTC
NA NA TRBJ2-1 TRBV6-5 CASSSPEVPAVEQFF TGTGCCAGCAGTTCCCCGGAGGTCCCAGCGGTTGAGCAGTTCTTC
TRBD1 NA TRBJ1-2 TRBV19 CASSIQDRAYGYTF TGTGCCAGTAGTATCCAGGACAGGGCGTATGGCTACACCTTC
NA NA TRBJ1-2 TRBV14 CASSQEVSPVYGYTF TGTGCCAGCAGCCAAGAGGTCAGCCCGGTCTATGGCTACACCTTC